This T cell receptor (beta chain) was profiled in a study of response to subunit inactivated influenza vaccine. Regarding the study as a whole: The authors suggested that every seasonal influenza vaccination recruits few new T cells.

From the RT-PCR reads, TCRdb called clonotypes with MiXCR, one entry per CDR3 protein. The sample consists of about 300,000 distinct CDR3 sequences, 20% to 25% of them appearing once. V shed 2 bases and J shed 6 bases, with 15 bases lying between them. CDR1 SGHTS and CDR2 YDEGEE come from the germline V gene. This CDR3 spans 15 amino acids. In this sample, this clonotype turned up many times. Its antigen is still unknown. The TCR was taken from a man aged 50-75 years who received an inactivated influenza vaccine. Here the sequenced sample was PBMCs from blood, taken approximately 20 months after vaccination. This sequence joins TRBV5-8 and TRBJ1-5; D is unresolved. The CDR3 sequence: CASSFRENKAQPQHF. CDR3 nucleotides: TGTGCCAGCAGCTTCCGGGAGAATAAAGCTCAGCCCCAGCATTTT.